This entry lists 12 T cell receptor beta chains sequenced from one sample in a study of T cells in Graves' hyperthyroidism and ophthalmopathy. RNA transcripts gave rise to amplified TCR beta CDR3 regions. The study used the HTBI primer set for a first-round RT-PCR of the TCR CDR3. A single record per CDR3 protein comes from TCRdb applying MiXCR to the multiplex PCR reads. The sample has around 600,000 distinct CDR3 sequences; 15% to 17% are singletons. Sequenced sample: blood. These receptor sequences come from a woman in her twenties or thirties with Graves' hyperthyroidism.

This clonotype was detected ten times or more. CDR3 DNA sequence: TGCAGTGCTAGAGATATCGGTTATAATCAGCCCCAGCATTTT. This codes for CSARDIGYNQPQHF. The rearrangement uses TRBV20-1 and TRBJ1-5; D gene ambiguous. Germline assignment: CDR1 DFQATT and CDR2 SNEGSKA (reference sequence). V was pared by 0 bases and J by 4 bases, with 10 bases between. The CDR3 length is 14 residues.

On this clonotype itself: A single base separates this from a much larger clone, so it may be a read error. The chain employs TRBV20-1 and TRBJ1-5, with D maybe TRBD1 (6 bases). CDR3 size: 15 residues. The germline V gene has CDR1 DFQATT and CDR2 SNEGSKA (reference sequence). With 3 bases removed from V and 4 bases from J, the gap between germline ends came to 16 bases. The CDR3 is CSARDSGPFNQPQHF. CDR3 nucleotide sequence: TGCAGTGCTAGGGACAGTGGGCCCTTTAATCAGCCCCAGCATTTT.

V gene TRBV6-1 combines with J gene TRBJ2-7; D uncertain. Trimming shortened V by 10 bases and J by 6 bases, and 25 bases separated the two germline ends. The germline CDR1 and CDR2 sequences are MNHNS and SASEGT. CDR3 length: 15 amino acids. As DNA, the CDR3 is TGTGCCACTTTTTTCGGGCCTTTCGTGATATCCGAGCAGTACTTC. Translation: CATFFGPFVISEQYF.

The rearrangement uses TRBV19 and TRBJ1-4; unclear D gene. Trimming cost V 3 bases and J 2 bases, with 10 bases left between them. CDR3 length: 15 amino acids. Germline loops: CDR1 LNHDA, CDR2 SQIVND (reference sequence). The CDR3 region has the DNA TGTGCCAGTAGTATTACAGCCAACACTAATGAAAAACTGTTTTTT. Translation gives CASSITANTNEKLFF. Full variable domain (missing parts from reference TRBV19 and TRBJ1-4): DGGITQSPKYLFRKEGQNVTLSCEQNLNHDAMYWYRQDPGQGLRLIYYSQIVNDFQKGDIAEGYSVSREKKESFPLTVTSAQKNPTAFYLCASSITANTNEKLFFGSGTQLSVL.

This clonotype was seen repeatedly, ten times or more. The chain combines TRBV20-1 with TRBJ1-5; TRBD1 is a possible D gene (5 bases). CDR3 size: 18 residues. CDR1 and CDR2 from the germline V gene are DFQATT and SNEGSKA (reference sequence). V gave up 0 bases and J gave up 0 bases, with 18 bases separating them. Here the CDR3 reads CSARDQGEGSASNQPQHF. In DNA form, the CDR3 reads TGCAGTGCTAGAGATCAGGGCGAGGGGAGCGCTAGCAATCAGCCCCAGCATTTT.

The chain's CDR3 is CAITESIAGVADTQYF. In DNA, the CDR3 is TGTGCCATCACCGAAAGTATAGCGGGGGTCGCAGATACGCAGTATTTT. The chain uses TRBV10-3 and TRBJ2-3, with 9 bases identical to TRBD2. CDR1 is ENHRY and CDR2 is SYGVKD in the germline V gene. The CDR3 has 16 residues. V lost 7 bases, J lost 4 bases, and 12 bases stayed unmatched.

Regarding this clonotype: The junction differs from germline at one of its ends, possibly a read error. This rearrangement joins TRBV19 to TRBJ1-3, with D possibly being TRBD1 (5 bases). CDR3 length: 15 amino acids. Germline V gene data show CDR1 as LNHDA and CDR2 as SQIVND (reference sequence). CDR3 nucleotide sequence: TGTGCCAGTAGTATCTATGGGGCAGAGGGAAGCACCATATATTTT. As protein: CASSIYGAEGSTIYF.

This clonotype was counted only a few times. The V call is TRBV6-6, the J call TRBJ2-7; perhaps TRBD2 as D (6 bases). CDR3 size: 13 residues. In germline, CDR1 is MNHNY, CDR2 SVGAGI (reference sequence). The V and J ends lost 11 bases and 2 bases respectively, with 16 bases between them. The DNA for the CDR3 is TGTGCCGGGAGTTACGGGAGCGCCTACGAGCAGTACTTC. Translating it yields CAGSYGSAYEQYF.

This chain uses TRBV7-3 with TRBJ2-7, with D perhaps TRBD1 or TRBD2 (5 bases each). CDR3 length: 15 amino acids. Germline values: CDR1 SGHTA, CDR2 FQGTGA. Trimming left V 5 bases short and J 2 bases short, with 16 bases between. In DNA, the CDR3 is TGTGCCAGCAGCCAGGTCGGGGACGGGACCTACGAGCAGTACTTC. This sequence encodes CASSQVGDGTYEQYF.

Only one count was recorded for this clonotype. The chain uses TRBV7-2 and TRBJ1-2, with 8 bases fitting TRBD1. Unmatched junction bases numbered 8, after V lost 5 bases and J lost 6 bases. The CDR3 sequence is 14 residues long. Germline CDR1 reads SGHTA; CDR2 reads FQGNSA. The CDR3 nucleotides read TGTGCCAGCAGCCTATTACGGACAGGGAATGGCTACACCTTC. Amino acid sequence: CASSLLRTGNGYTF.

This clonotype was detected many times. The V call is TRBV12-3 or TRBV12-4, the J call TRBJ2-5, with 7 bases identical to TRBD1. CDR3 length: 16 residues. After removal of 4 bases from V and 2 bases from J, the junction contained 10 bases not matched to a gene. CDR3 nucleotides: TGTGCCAGCAGTTCCCGACAGGGAAGGGTGCAAGAGACCCAGTACTTC. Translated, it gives CASSSRQGRVQETQYF.

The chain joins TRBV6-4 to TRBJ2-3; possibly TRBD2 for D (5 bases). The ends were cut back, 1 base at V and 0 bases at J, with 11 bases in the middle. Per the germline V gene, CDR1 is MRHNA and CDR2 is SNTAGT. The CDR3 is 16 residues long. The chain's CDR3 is CASSDLASGSTDTQYF. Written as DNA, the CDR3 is TGTGCCAGCAGTGACTTGGCCTCGGGGAGCACAGATACGCAGTATTTT.